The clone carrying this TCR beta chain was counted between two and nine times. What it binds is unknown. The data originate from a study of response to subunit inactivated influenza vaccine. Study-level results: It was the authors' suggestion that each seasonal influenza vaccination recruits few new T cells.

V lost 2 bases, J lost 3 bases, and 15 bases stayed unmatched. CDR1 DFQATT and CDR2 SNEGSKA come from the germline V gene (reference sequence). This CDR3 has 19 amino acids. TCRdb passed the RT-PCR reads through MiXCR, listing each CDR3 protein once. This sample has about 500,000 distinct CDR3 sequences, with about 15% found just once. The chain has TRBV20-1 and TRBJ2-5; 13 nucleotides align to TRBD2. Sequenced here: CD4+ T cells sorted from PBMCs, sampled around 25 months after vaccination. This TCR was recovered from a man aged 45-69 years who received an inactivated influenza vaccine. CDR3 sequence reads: CSARPGLAGVEMWEETQYF. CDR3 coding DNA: TGCAGTGCTAGACCAGGACTAGCGGGAGTTGAGATGTGGGAAGAGACCCAGTACTTC.